Following are 22 T cell receptor beta chains from one sample sequenced in a study of blood T cells in healthy people across ages. A J-beta primer mix and a sample-barcoded 5' primer were used in a second PCR of roughly 6 to 12 cycles. TCRdb re-analysed the 5' RACE reads in MiXCR, keeping a single row per CDR3 protein. The repertoire holds over a million distinct CDR3 sequences, with about 40% as singletons. The sequenced material came from blood. The origin of the receptors is a young woman in good health.

This clonotype was seen at least ten times. This chain joins TRBV4-1 and TRBJ2-1, with 14 nucleotides matching TRBD2. Trimming took 4 bases from V and 0 from J; bases not matched to a gene: 2. The CDR3 is made up of 17 amino acids. The germline CDR1 and CDR2 sequences are MGHRA and YSYEKL. CDR3 sequence (DNA): TGCGCCAGCAGCCCTGGGACTAGCGGGAGCTCCTACAATGAGCAGTTCTTC. Translation gives CASSPGTSGSSYNEQFF.

This clonotype has just a few counts. DNA for the CDR3: TGTGCCAGCAGTGTCGGGCAGATCTATGGCTACACCTTC. This translates into CASSVGQIYGYTF. This chain connects TRBV2 to TRBJ1-2; D remains unclear. This CDR3 is 13 amino acids long. The germline V and J ends were trimmed by 4 bases and 4 bases, with 10 bases remaining between them. Per germline, CDR1 SNHLY and CDR2 FYNNEI.

The count of this clonotype is one. V gene TRBV5-5 combines with J gene TRBJ2-7; 7 bases line up with TRBD2. Trimming removed 1 base from V and 0 bases from J; junction bases left unmatched: 10. Per germline, CDR1 SGHKS and CDR2 YYEKEE (reference sequence). The CDR3 extends over 17 amino acids. In DNA, the CDR3 is TGTGCCAGCAGCTTGCGGGGGGAGCTGAAAAGCTCCTACGAGCAGTACTTC. Its protein product is CASSLRGELKSSYEQYF.

The CDR3 sequence: CASSHDAPGTYNEQFF. The CDR3 DNA sequence: TGTGCCAGCAGCCATGACGCACCCGGGACTTACAATGAGCAGTTCTTC. V gene TRBV3-1 combines with J gene TRBJ2-1; tentative D call: TRBD2 (6 bases). This CDR3 comprises 16 residues. The germline V and J ends were trimmed by 3 bases and 4 bases, with 16 bases remaining between them. Germline CDR1 and CDR2: LGHDT and YNNKEL (reference sequence).

The chain combines TRBV14 with TRBJ2-5; D remains unclear. The CDR3 totals 12 residues. V was clipped by 0 bases and J by 11 bases, with 10 bases between them. Germline values: CDR1 SGHDN, CDR2 FVKESK. The CDR3 DNA reads as TGTGCCAGCAGCCAAGATGTAGGGATTCAGTACTTC. Its protein is CASSQDVGIQYF. Together with reference TRBV14 and TRBJ2-5, the CDR3 gives the full variable domain: EAGVTQFPSHSVIEKGQTVTLRCDPISGHDNLYWYRRVMGKEIKFLLHFVKESKQDESGMPNNRFLAERTGGTYSTLKVQPAELEDSGVYFCASSQDVGIQYFGPGTRLLVL.

The DNA for the CDR3 is TGCGCCAACAGTACAACCGGGACAGCGAACACTGAAGCTTTCTTT. It encodes CANSTTGTANTEAFF. The chain couples TRBV5-1 to TRBJ1-1; TRBD1 matches at 7 bases. Germline V lookup: CDR1 SGHRS, CDR2 YFSETQ. The CDR3 has 15 residues. J gave up 1 base and V 9 bases, and 12 bases lay outside the gene matches.

Worth noting for this clonotype: With a much larger clone just one base away, this may be a read error. V and J are TRBV2 and TRBJ2-7; 9 nucleotides match TRBD1. This CDR3 comprises 14 residues. Germline V gives CDR1 SNHLY, CDR2 FYNNEI. V lost 7 bases to trimming and J lost 3 bases; unmatched junction nucleotides: 7. CDR3 sequence: CASKWTGVFYEQYF. CDR3 nucleotides: TGTGCCAGCAAGTGGACAGGGGTCTTCTACGAGCAGTACTTC. The variable domain in full, with the rest retrieved from reference TRBV2 and TRBJ2-7, is EPEVTQTPSHQVTQMGQEVILRCVPISNHLYFYWYRQILGQKVEFLVSFYNNEISEKSEIFDDQFSVERPDGSNFTLKIRSTKLEDSAMYFCASKWTGVFYEQYFGPGTRLTVT.

This clonotype showed up just a few times. The chain is built from TRBV29-1 and TRBJ1-2; D remains ambiguous. CDR3 length: 13 amino acids. CDR1 is SQVTM, CDR2 ANQGSEA, per germline. The V gene lost 2 bases and the J gene lost 4 bases, with 11 bases spanning the gap. The CDR3 protein is CSVEPPQIYGYTF. CDR3 in DNA: TGCAGCGTTGAACCCCCGCAGATCTATGGCTACACCTTC.

This clonotype has just a few counts. This chain joins TRBV29-1 and TRBJ1-4; TRBD1 is a possible D gene (5 bases). CDR3 length: 13 residues. Germline CDR1 is SQVTM and CDR2 is ANQGSEA. Between the trimmed V and J ends, which lost 3 bases and 8 bases, there was a span of 13 bases. CDR3 in amino acids: CSVDRGQGEKLFF. CDR3 DNA sequence: TGCAGCGTTGATCGCGGGCAGGGCGAAAAACTGTTTTTT.

This clonotype was detected only a few times. The chain carries TRBV28 and TRBJ2-5, with no clear D. The CDR3 sequence is 13 residues long. Germline V lookup: CDR1 MDHEN, CDR2 SYDVKM. Trimming shortened V by 7 bases and J by 1 base, and 10 bases separated the two germline ends. The CDR3 coding sequence is TGTGCCAGCAACCTCCTGCGCCAAGAGACCCAGTACTTC. Translating it yields CASNLLRQETQYF. Looking up the rest from reference TRBV28 and TRBJ2-5 gives the full variable domain: DVKVTQSSRYLVKRTGEKVFLECVQDMDHENMFWYRQDPGLGLRLIYFSYDVKMKEKGDIPEGYSVSREKKERFSLILESASTNQTSMYLCASNLLRQETQYFGPGTRLLVL.

This clonotype was picked up a small number of times. The chain uses TRBV10-3 and TRBJ2-3; unclear D gene. Per germline, CDR1 ENHRY and CDR2 SYGVKD. CDR3 length equals 14 residues. V lost 4 bases to trimming and J lost 5 bases, with 13 bases between them. As DNA, the CDR3 is TGTGCCATCAGTGGGTCCCCCTCTGGAGATACGCAGTATTTT. Amino acid sequence: CAISGSPSGDTQYF.

The chain combines TRBV20-1 with TRBJ2-2; D is perhaps TRBD1 (6 bases). Trimming cost V 6 bases and J 5 bases, with 16 bases left between them. CDR1 and CDR2 from the germline V gene are DFQATT and SNEGSKA (reference sequence). The CDR3 totals 14 residues. The CDR3 nucleotides read TGCAGTGCCGGCGATAACCAGGGGACCGGGGAGCTGTTTTTT. The encoded protein is CSAGDNQGTGELFF.

This clonotype showed up many times. V is TRBV28 and J is TRBJ2-5; 8 nucleotides line up with TRBD2. After removal of 6 bases from V and 5 bases from J, the junction contained 14 bases not matched to a gene. The CDR3 has 16 residues. Germline assignment: CDR1 MDHEN and CDR2 SYDVKM. The chain's CDR3 is CASSSGGALQSETQYF. In DNA, the CDR3 is TGTGCCAGCAGCTCGGGAGGGGCCCTCCAATCGGAGACCCAGTACTTC. Full variable domain (remainder filled in from reference TRBV28 and TRBJ2-5): DVKVTQSSRYLVKRTGEKVFLECVQDMDHENMFWYRQDPGLGLRLIYFSYDVKMKEKGDIPEGYSVSREKKERFSLILESASTNQTSMYLCASSSGGALQSETQYFGPGTRLLVL.

The J gene is TRBJ2-3, the V gene TRBV10-3, with D possibly TRBD2 on 5 matching bases. V lost 2 bases and J 2 bases, leaving 8 bases between the germline ends. Germline CDR1 and CDR2: ENHRY and SYGVKD. The CDR3 has 14 residues. The CDR3 DNA sequence: TGTGCCATCAGTGAGGAGGGTTCCACAGATACGCAGTATTTT. This gives the protein CAISEEGSTDTQYF.

This clonotype was seen a handful of times. V is TRBV29-1 and J is TRBJ1-5; TRBD1 might be the D (5 bases). The germline gives CDR1 SQVTM, CDR2 ANQGSEA. This CDR3 comprises 13 residues. The ends were cut back, 4 bases at V and 0 bases at J, with 7 bases in the middle. CDR3 region: CSVGGDSNQPQHF. CDR3 bases: TGCAGCGTTGGGGGGGATAGCAATCAGCCCCAGCATTTT.

This chain links TRBV28 with TRBJ2-5; 7 bases agree with TRBD1. CDR3 length: 14 amino acids. V gave up 5 bases and J gave up 2 bases; unmatched junction bases: 5. Germline V gene lookup returns CDR1 MDHEN and CDR2 SYDVKM. CDR3 region: CASSGWTGQETQYF. Written as DNA, the CDR3 is TGTGCCAGCAGTGGGTGGACAGGACAAGAGACCCAGTACTTC. The entire variable domain, with the rest obtained from reference TRBV28 and TRBJ2-5, is as follows: DVKVTQSSRYLVKRTGEKVFLECVQDMDHENMFWYRQDPGLGLRLIYFSYDVKMKEKGDIPEGYSVSREKKERFSLILESASTNQTSMYLCASSGWTGQETQYFGPGTRLLVL.

This clonotype occurred a few times. The chain uses TRBV20-1 and TRBJ2-7; possibly TRBD2 for D (5 bases). Germline CDR1 and CDR2: DFQATT and SNEGSKA (reference sequence). This CDR3 contains 14 residues. The V end lost 6 bases, the J end lost 3 bases, and 18 bases lay between the germline ends. This CDR3 reads CSAPSRGSYYEQYF. In DNA form, the CDR3 reads TGCAGTGCCCCCTCCCGGGGTTCCTACTACGAGCAGTACTTC.

This clonotype was seen only a few times. This chain connects TRBV6-2 or TRBV6-3 to TRBJ2-4; 10 nucleotides align to TRBD1. Germline values: CDR1 MNHEY, CDR2 SVGEGT. V dropped 2 bases and J dropped 0; count of bases not matched to a gene: 10. The CDR3 is made up of 19 amino acids. CDR3 residues: CASSYRSGQGMTAKNIQYF. CDR3 coding DNA: TGTGCCAGCAGTTACCGATCGGGACAGGGGATGACAGCCAAAAACATTCAGTACTTC.

The CDR3 DNA reads TGTGCCAGCAGAGATAGGACTAGCGCGACCTACGAGCAGTACTTC. Protein product: CASRDRTSATYEQYF. The chain uses TRBV6-6 and TRBJ2-7; 9 bases align to TRBD2. Germline CDR1 MNHNY, CDR2 SVGAGI (reference sequence). The CDR3 covers 15 residues. The V and J ends lost 6 bases and 2 bases, in that order; junction bases with no gene match: 8.

The chain has TRBV20-1 and TRBJ1-2, with D maybe TRBD1 (6 bases). Between the trimmed V and J ends, which lost 3 bases and 2 bases, there was a span of 16 bases. The length of the CDR3 is 15 residues. Germline V gives CDR1 DFQATT, CDR2 SNEGSKA (reference sequence). CDR3 in DNA: TGCAGTGCTAGGATGGGGGGGGCATTCAACTATGGCTACACCTTC. It codes for CSARMGGAFNYGYTF.

V usage is TRBV9 and J usage is TRBJ2-1, with 14 bases matching TRBD2. V lost 3 bases, J lost 3 bases, and 2 bases stayed unmatched. The CDR3 totals 16 residues. Germline V lookup: CDR1 SGDLS, CDR2 YYNGEE. The CDR3 bases are TGTGCCAGCAGCGCCGGGACTAGCGGGGGCTACAATGAGCAGTTCTTC. Its translation is CASSAGTSGGYNEQFF.

This clonotype was recorded a few times. V is TRBV6-2 or TRBV6-3 and J is TRBJ2-4; a weak D match, TRBD2 (6 bases). Germline CDR1 MNHEY, CDR2 SVGEGT. V was cut by 5 bases and J by 7 bases, with 18 bases left in between. There are 15 residues in the CDR3. CDR3 nucleotides: TGTGCCAGCAGTACGACCGGGGGTTATCGTAACATTCAGTACTTC. Protein: CASSTTGGYRNIQYF.